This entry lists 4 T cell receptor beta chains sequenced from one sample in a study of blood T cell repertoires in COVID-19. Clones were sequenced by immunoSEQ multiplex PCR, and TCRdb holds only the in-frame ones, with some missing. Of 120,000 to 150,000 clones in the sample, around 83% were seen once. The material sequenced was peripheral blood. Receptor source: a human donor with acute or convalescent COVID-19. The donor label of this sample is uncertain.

The CDR3 loop is CASSSTHRQGGFSYEQYV. The DNA for the CDR3 is TGTGCCAGCAGTTCCACCCACCGACAGGGAGGATTTTCCTACGAGCAGTACGTC. This chain connects TRBV11-2 to TRBJ2-7; a weak D match, TRBD1 (7 bases). The CDR3 runs 18 residues. V lost 6 bases and J 1 base, leaving 25 bases between the germline ends. Germline V gene sequence: CDR1 SGHAT, CDR2 FQNNGV.

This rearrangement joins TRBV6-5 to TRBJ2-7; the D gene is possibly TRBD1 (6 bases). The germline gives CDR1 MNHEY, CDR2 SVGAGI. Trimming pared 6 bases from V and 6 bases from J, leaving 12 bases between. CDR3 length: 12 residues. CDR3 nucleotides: TGTGCCAGCAGGGGCGGCAGGGGCGAGCAGTACTTC. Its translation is CASRGGRGEQYF.

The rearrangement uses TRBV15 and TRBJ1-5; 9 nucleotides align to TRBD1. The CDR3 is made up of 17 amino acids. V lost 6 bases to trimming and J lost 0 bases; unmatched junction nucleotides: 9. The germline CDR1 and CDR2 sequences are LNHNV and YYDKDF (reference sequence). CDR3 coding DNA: TGTGCCACCAGGTCGGACAGGGGTGGTTATAGCAATCAGCCCCAGCATTTT. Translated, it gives CATRSDRGGYSNQPQHF.

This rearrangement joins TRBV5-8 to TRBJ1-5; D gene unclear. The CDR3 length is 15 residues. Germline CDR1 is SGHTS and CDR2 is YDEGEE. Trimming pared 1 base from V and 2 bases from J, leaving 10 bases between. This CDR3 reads CASSLQTPRNQPQHF. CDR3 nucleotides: TGTGCCAGCAGCTTGCAGACTCCCCGCAATCAGCCCCAGCATTTT. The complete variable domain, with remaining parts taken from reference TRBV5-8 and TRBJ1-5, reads EAGVTQSPTHLIKTRGQQATLRCSPISGHTSVYWYQQALGLGLQFLLWYDEGEERNRGNFPPRFSGRQFPNYSSELNVNALELEDSALYLCASSLQTPRNQPQHFGDGTRLSIL.